This T cell receptor (beta chain) derives from a study of CD8+CD57+ T cells in acquired aplastic anemia. Study-wide context: The average for DNA from sorted CD4+ and CD8+ cells was roughly 3 ug. Study-wide findings and caveats: Researchers report that about 28 CD8+ CDR3 sequences appeared in both patients and controls. Simpson's diversity of CD8+ cells was not significantly different in patients compared with controls.

According to the study, genomic DNA was the template for TCR beta VDJ and CDR3 profiling. One entry per CDR3 protein, called by TCRdb with MiXCR from the reads. The table records 190,000 or so distinct CDR3 sequences, roughly 50% of them present only once. A note on this clonotype: Antigen specificity is unknown.

Individuals selected for sequencing had exhibited CD8+CD57+ cell expansion on flow cytometry. Sampling of blood occurred while the patients had still received no therapy. The CDR3 runs to 14 residues. Trimming cost V 3 bases and J 8 bases, with 13 bases left between them. This chain joins TRBV12-3 or TRBV12-4 and TRBJ2-2, with a possible D match to TRBD1 (6 bases). Sequencing input: sorted CD4+, CD8+, or CD8+CD57+ T cells (not recorded which) from PBMCs. The receptor comes from a human donor with aplastic anemia. The CDR3 region is CASSLQGKGGELFF. The CDR3 DNA follows: TGTGCCAGCAGTTTGCAGGGGAAGGGGGGGGAGCTGTTTTTT.